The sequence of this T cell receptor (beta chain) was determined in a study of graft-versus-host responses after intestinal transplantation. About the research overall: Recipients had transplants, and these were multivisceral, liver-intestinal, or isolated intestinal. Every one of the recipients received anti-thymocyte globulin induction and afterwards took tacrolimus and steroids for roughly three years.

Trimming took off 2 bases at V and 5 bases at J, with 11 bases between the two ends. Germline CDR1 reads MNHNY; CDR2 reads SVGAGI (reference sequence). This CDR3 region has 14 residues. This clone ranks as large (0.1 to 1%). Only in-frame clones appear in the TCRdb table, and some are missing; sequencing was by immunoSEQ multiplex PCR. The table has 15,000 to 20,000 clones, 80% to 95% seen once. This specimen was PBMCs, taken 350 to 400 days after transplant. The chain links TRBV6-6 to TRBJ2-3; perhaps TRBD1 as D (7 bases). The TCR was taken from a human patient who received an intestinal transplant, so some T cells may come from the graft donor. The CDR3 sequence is CASSYNRGGDTQYF. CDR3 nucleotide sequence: TGTGCCAGCAGTTACAACAGGGGAGGAGATACGCAGTATTTT.